The entry below describes one T cell receptor (beta chain). Its antigen is not identified. A second about 7 to 12 cycle PCR used barcoded and J-beta primers. Through a template-switch adaptor with 12 random nucleotides, each cDNA molecule received a tag. TCRdb reanalysed the 5' RACE reads using MiXCR and keeps one entry per CDR3 protein. The sample shows roughly 830,000 distinct CDR3 sequences, 60% to 80% of them seen only once. The sample comes from a study of blood T cells in healthy people across ages. The individuals who served as donors were healthy Caucasians living in Russia, aged about 6 to 100. Isolated PBMCs totaled at least 6.5 million in each sample. V was trimmed by 8 bases and J by 11 bases, leaving 21 bases between them. The germline V gene encodes CDR1 SQVTM and CDR2 ANQGSEA. The CDR3 spans 12 residues. Study observations and caveats: Roughly linear age-related decline in beta diversity appeared, significant by age about 37.

V gene TRBV29-1 combines with J gene TRBJ2-5, with D perhaps TRBD2 (6 bases). The sequencing sample was made of blood. This TCR was recovered from a man between 25 and 39 years old in good health. CDR3 in amino acids: CSTGVGNNEQYF. CDR3 nucleotide sequence: TGCAGCACGGGGGTAGGGAACAATGAGCAGTACTTC.